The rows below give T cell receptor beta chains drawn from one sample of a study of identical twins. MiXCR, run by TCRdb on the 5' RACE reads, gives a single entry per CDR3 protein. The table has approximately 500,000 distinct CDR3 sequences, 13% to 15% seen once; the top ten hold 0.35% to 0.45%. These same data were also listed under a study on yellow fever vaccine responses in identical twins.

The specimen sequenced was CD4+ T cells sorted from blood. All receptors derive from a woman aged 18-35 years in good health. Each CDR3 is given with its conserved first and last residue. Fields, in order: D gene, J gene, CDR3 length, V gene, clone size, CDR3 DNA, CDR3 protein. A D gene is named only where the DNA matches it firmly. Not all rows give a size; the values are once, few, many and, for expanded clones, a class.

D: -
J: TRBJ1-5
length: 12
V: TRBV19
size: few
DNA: TGTGCCAGTAAGGTACGAGGTAGGCCCCAGCATTTT
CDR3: CASKVRGRPQHF

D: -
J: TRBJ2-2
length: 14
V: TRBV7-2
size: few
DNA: TGTGCCAGCAGCTTAGCACGAACCACCGGGGAGCTGTTTTTT
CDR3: CASSLARTTGELFF

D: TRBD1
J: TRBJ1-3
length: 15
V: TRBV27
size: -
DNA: TGTGCCAGCAAGCTGACAGGGGGCAAAGGAAACACCATATATTTT
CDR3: CASKLTGGKGNTIYF

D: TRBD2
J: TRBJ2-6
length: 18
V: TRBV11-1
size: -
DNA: TGTGCCAGCAGCTTAGAGGTAGCGGGAGCCTCTGGGGCCAACGTCCTGACTTTC
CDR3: CASSLEVAGASGANVLTF

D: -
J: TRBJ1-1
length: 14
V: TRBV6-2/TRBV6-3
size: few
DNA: TGTGCCAGCAGTTACAGGGCACACGGCACTGAAGCTTTCTTT
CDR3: CASSYRAHGTEAFF

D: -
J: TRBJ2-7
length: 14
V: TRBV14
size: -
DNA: TGTGCCAGCAGCCGCAACCTGGAGTGGGGCGAGCAGTACTTC
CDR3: CASSRNLEWGEQYF

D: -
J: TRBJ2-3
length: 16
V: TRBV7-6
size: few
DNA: TGTGCCAGCAGCTTAGCTTTACGTCTAGGCACAGATACGCAGTATTTT
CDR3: CASSLALRLGTDTQYF

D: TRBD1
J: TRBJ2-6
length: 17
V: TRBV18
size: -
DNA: TGTGCCAGCTCACCACCGACAGGGGGCTCTGGGGCCAACGTCCTGACTTTC
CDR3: CASSPPTGGSGANVLTF

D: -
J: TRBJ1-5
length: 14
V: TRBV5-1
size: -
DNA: TGCGTCAGCAGTCCCTCAGGAGGCAATCAGCCCCAGCATTTT
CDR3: CVSSPSGGNQPQHF

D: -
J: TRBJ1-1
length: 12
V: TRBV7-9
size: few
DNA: TGTGCCAGCAGCTTAGGGGAAACTGAAGCTTTCTTT
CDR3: CASSLGETEAFF